One sample yielded the 14 T cell receptor beta chains listed below, sequenced in a study of blood T cell repertoires in COVID-19. TCRdb keeps only in-frame clones here, not all; method: immunoSEQ multiplex PCR. The repertoire consists of a few hundred thousand clones, with about 86% occurring once and the leading ten covering more than 4%. Material: PBMCs or T cells enriched from blood (not recorded which). The source is a woman in her thirties who had been exposed to COVID-19.

V usage is TRBV19 and J usage is TRBJ2-7; 7 positions agree with TRBD1. The CDR3 has 13 residues. The V and J ends lost 7 bases and 3 bases, in that order; junction bases with no gene match: 6. The germline V gene has CDR1 LNHDA and CDR2 SQIVND (reference sequence). The CDR3 reads CASKEAGGYEQYF. In nucleotides, the CDR3 is TGTGCCAGTAAAGAGGCAGGGGGCTACGAGCAGTACTTC.

The DNA of the CDR3 is TGTGCCAGCAGTGACGGGGCAGGGGCGGCTTTCTTT. This translates into CASSDGAGAAFF. The rearrangement links TRBV6-4 to TRBJ1-1; the D gene is possibly TRBD1 (6 bases). Trimming pared 2 bases from V and 11 bases from J, leaving 12 bases between. CDR1 MRHNA and CDR2 SNTAGT come from the germline V gene. The CDR3 is 12 residues long.

This clone occurred once. V gene TRBV10-3 combines with J gene TRBJ2-7, with 7 bases identical to TRBD2. From germline, CDR1 is ENHRY and CDR2 SYGVKD. The CDR3 totals 14 residues. V was clipped by 4 bases and J by 3 bases; unmatched bases: 6. The CDR3 nucleotides are TGTGCCATCAGTGGGCGGGGGTACGGCTACGAGCAGTACTTC. This sequence encodes CAISGRGYGYEQYF.

The gene calls are TRBV4-1 and TRBJ2-4; 9 bases align to TRBD1. The CDR3 is 17 amino acids. V lost 5 bases to trimming and J lost 1 base; unmatched junction nucleotides: 9. Germline V gene lookup returns CDR1 MGHRA and CDR2 YSYEKL. The CDR3 DNA is TGCGCCAGCAGCACGAGTATGACAGGGGGGGCCAAAAACATTCAGTACTTC. Its protein is CASSTSMTGGAKNIQYF.

This chain joins TRBV9 and TRBJ2-1, with D maybe TRBD2 (7 bases). The CDR3 sequence is 17 residues long. With 0 bases removed from V and 0 bases from J, the gap between germline ends came to 13 bases. Germline lookup yields CDR1 SGDLS and CDR2 YYNGEE. The CDR3, as DNA: TGTGCCAGCAGCGTAGCGCGGGGGCAGGTCTCCTACAATGAGCAGTTCTTC. This translates into CASSVARGQVSYNEQFF.

The gene calls are TRBV6-2 or TRBV6-3 and TRBJ1-6, with 7 positions matching TRBD1. Germline CDR1 reads MNHEY; CDR2 reads SVGEGT. J was trimmed by 9 bases and V by 4 bases; bases with no gene match: 9. The CDR3 has 15 amino acids. The CDR3 loop is CASSFLGRGTSPLHF. CDR3 DNA: TGTGCCAGCAGTTTCCTGGGCAGGGGGACTTCACCCCTCCACTTT.

The chain joins TRBV5-1 to TRBJ2-1, with 8 bases aligning to TRBD2. Germline V gene data show CDR1 as SGHRS and CDR2 as YFSETQ. Losses at the gene ends were 2 bases for V and 0 bases for J; bases not matched to a gene: 4. This CDR3 comprises 16 residues. The CDR3 DNA is TGCGCCAGCAGCTTACCCCGGGGGGGCTCCTACAATGAGCAGTTCTTC. It yields the protein CASSLPRGGSYNEQFF.

The CDR3: CAWSLGTNYGYTF. The DNA for the CDR3 is TGTGCCTGGAGTCTAGGAACTAACTATGGCTACACCTTC. This chain links TRBV30 with TRBJ1-2; D is ambiguous. CDR1 and CDR2 (germline): GTSNPN, SVGIG (reference sequence). This CDR3 has 13 residues. V was clipped by 2 bases and J by 0 bases, with 7 bases between them.

The J gene is TRBJ2-3, the V gene TRBV7-6; 7 positions agree with TRBD1. Germline V gene sequence: CDR1 SGHVS, CDR2 FNYEAQ. The CDR3 runs 17 residues. The V segment lost 10 bases and the J segment 7 bases; nucleotides outside the gene matches: 23. The CDR3 reads CAIKSLALGQSHHTQYF. The CDR3 region has the DNA TGTGCCATTAAATCCCTAGCCCTGGGACAGAGCCACCATACGCAGTATTTT.

This sequence joins TRBV5-4 and TRBJ2-7; 7 nucleotides line up with TRBD1. The germline V gene has CDR1 SGHNT and CDR2 YYREEE (reference sequence). The CDR3 is 15 amino acids. V gave up 4 bases and J gave up 3 bases; unmatched junction bases: 10. CDR3 residues: CASSPFRDSVYEQYF. The CDR3 DNA sequence: TGTGCCAGCAGCCCTTTCCGGGACAGCGTCTACGAGCAGTACTTC.

The chain employs TRBV27 and TRBJ2-7; TRBD1 matches 11 bases. The CDR3 has 15 residues. Looked up from germline, CDR1 is MNHEY and CDR2 is SMNVEV (reference sequence). J gave up 5 bases and V 6 bases, and 9 bases lay outside the gene matches. CDR3 in DNA: TGTGCCAGCAGGTCTCTGGGACAGGGGGAAAACGAGCAGTACTTC. It translates to CASRSLGQGENEQYF.

The chain has TRBV30 and TRBJ2-2, with 9 bases lining up with TRBD2. With 4 bases clipped from V and 3 bases from J, the junction kept 24 bases outside the gene matches. This CDR3 has 21 residues. Germline CDR1 reads GTSNPN; CDR2 reads SVGIG (reference sequence). The DNA of the CDR3 is TGTGCCTGGACCAAGAGAAGAGCGGGGGGCCGACCTAGAATTTACACCGGGGAGCTGTTTTTT. Translating gives CAWTKRRAGGRPRIYTGELFF.

The genes are TRBV3-1 (or the pseudogene TRBV3-2) and TRBJ2-7; 7 bases line up with TRBD2. Germline loops: CDR1 LGHDT, CDR2 YNNKEL (reference sequence). The CDR3 loop spans 15 amino acids. Unmatched junction bases numbered 10, after V lost 6 bases and J lost 2 bases. CDR3 in amino acids: CASSFGGGGTYEQYF. The CDR3 DNA reads as TGTGCCAGCAGTTTCGGTGGGGGGGGGACCTACGAGCAGTACTTC.

The chain recombines TRBV5-1 with TRBJ2-3; a weak D match, TRBD1 (6 bases). Germline values: CDR1 SGHRS, CDR2 YFSETQ. This CDR3 spans 15 amino acids. Trimming cost V 3 bases and J 2 bases, with 13 bases left between them. The DNA of the CDR3 is TGCGCCAGCAGCTCAAACAGGGCACACACAGATACGCAGTATTTT. Amino acids: CASSSNRAHTDTQYF.